This TCR beta chain was documented in a study of STAT3 mutations in large granular lymphocyte leukemia. General study findings and limits: Clonal expansion was inferred from samples taken at other timepoints. At least one immunodominant TCR beta clonotype appeared in every T-cell large granular lymphocyte leukemia patient.

As for this clone: Its antigen is currently unknown.

Average productive template count per sample was 40,000 to 45,000. Produced via immunoSEQ multiplex PCR; TCRdb's table is partial and in-frame only. The repertoire holds 5,000 to 7,000 clones, 57% seen once, with roughly 79% in the top ten. The CDR3 runs 13 residues. Germline V gene data show CDR1 as SGDLS and CDR2 as YYNGEE. The ends were cut back, 0 bases at V and 5 bases at J, with 7 bases in the middle. The sample comprised peripheral blood mononuclear cells. This TCR was sampled from a boy aged 5-17 years with T-cell large granular lymphocyte leukemia. Some clones in this sample may be carry-over from other donors' samples. This chain links TRBV9 with TRBJ2-3, with D unresolved. The CDR3 nucleotides are TGTGCCAGCAGCGTAGATAAGGGAGATACGCAGTATTTT. This sequence encodes CASSVDKGDTQYF. Together with reference TRBV9 and TRBJ2-3, the CDR3 gives the full variable domain: DSGVTQTPKHLITATGQRVTLRCSPRSGDLSVYWYQQSLDQGLQFLIQYYNGEERAKGNILERFSAQQFPDLHSELNLSSLELGDSALYFCASSVDKGDTQYFGPGTRLTVL.